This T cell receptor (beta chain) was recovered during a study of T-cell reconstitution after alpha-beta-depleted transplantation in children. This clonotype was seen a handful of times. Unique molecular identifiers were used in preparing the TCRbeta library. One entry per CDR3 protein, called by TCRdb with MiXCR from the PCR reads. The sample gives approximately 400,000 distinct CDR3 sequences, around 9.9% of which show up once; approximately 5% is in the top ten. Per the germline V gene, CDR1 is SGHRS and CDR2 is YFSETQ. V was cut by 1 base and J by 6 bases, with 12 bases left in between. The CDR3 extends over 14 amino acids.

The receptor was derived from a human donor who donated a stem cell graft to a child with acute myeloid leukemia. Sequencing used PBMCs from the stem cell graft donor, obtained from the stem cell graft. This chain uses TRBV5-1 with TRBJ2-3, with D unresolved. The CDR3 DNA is TGCGCCAGCAGCTTGTCTGCTGCCTCGGATACGCAGTATTTT. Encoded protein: CASSLSAASDTQYF.